There are many counts of the clone carrying this T cell receptor (beta chain). This entry is derived from a study of neurological immune-mediated disorders. About the study: For the approximately 34 multiple sclerosis patients, the disease was relapsing-remitting in 31 and secondary progressive in 3.

Germline CDR1 and CDR2: MNHEY and SVGAGI. With 5 bases clipped from V and 1 base from J, the junction kept 4 bases outside the gene matches. This CDR3 is 16 amino acids long. The cDNA was generated by 5'RACE with 10-nucleotide random UMIs. TCRdb reprocessed the 5' RACE reads with MiXCR, giving one entry per CDR3 protein. The sample holds 65,000 to 90,000 distinct CDR3 sequences, about 3% seen once. The sample taken for sequencing was PBMCs. The chain has TRBV6-5 and TRBJ2-4, with 11 nucleotides matching TRBD1. The clonotype was recovered from a woman in her fifties or sixties with multiple sclerosis. The CDR3 DNA follows: TGTGCCAGCAGTAACTGGGACAGGGGGGCCAAAAACATTCAGTACTTC. Its protein is CASSNWDRGAKNIQYF.